The 26 T cell receptor beta chains below come from one sample, sequenced in a study of vaccination effects on CD4 cells after COVID-19. Clones were sequenced by immunoSEQ multiplex PCR, and TCRdb holds only the in-frame ones, with some missing. Among tens of thousands of clones, around 82% were seen once, and the ten largest hold about 5.4%. ViraFEST assay sequencing came after antigen-specific CD4+ T cells were expanded with viral peptide pools. Following 10 days of culture, CD4+ T cells were isolated. The individual was infected with SARS-CoV-2 between March and December 2020, as confirmed by PCR. No antigen is known for these receptors. The source was CD4+ T cells from PBMCs cultured with HIV peptides, collected before COVID-19 vaccination. Subset specified: HIV-1 Nef peptide pool negative control/reference culture. Receptor source: a human donor who had a prior SARS-CoV-2 infection.

This clone was observed a single time. The rearrangement links TRBV18 to TRBJ1-5; D may be TRBD1 (6 bases). This CDR3 spans 15 amino acids. Germline V CDR1 and CDR2: KGHSH, LQKENI. Trimming took off 5 bases at V and 0 bases at J, with 11 bases between the two ends. The CDR3 here is CASSFLDSSNQPQHF. The DNA for the CDR3 is TGTGCCAGCTCATTTTTGGACAGTAGCAATCAGCCCCAGCATTTT.

This sequence joins TRBV3-1 (or the pseudogene TRBV3-2) and TRBJ2-1; 7 bases map to TRBD2. The V segment lost 9 bases and the J segment 2 bases; nucleotides outside the gene matches: 4. Germline V gives CDR1 LGHDT, CDR2 YNNKEL (reference sequence). The CDR3 extends over 13 amino acids. CDR3 bases: TGTGCCAGTCAGCGGGGCCCCTACAATGAGCAGTTCTTC. It is translated as CASQRGPYNEQFF.

The chain joins TRBV7-8 to TRBJ1-1; D possibly corresponds to TRBD1 (5 bases). This CDR3 is 14 amino acids long. Per germline, CDR1 SGHVS and CDR2 FQNEAQ. V was pared by 5 bases and J by 7 bases, with 17 bases between. This CDR3 is CASSVREGWVEAFF. In nucleotides, the CDR3 is TGTGCCAGCAGCGTTAGGGAGGGGTGGGTTGAAGCTTTCTTT.

This chain uses TRBV10-3 with TRBJ1-2, with TRBD1 identical over 7 bases. Germline V CDR1 and CDR2: ENHRY, SYGVKD. The CDR3 has 16 amino acids. With V trimmed by 2 bases and J by 0 bases, 6 bases remained unmatched. The CDR3 bases are TGTGCCATCAGTGAGCAGGCAGGGGGTTCTAACTATGGCTACACCTTC. It translates to CAISEQAGGSNYGYTF.

This clone was recorded a few times. The CDR3 spells CASSLDQETQYF. The CDR3 bases are TGTGCCAGCAGCTTAGACCAAGAGACCCAGTACTTC. The genes are TRBV7-2 and TRBJ2-5, with no clear D. Per germline, CDR1 SGHTA and CDR2 FQGNSA. V lost 1 base and J 0 bases, leaving 0 bases between the germline ends. This CDR3 contains 12 residues.

This rearrangement joins TRBV27 to TRBJ2-3, with a possible D match to TRBD1 (5 bases). Trimming stripped 5 bases from V and 2 bases from J, with 17 bases between. Germline assignment: CDR1 MNHEY and CDR2 SMNVEV (reference sequence). CDR3 length equals 16 residues. The CDR3 region has the DNA TGTGCCAGCAGTACACAGGTAATTCATGTCACAGATACGCAGTATTTT. This translates into CASSTQVIHVTDTQYF.

There are a few counts of this clone. The genes are TRBV4-3 and TRBJ2-3, with 7 bases identical to TRBD2. CDR3 length equals 15 residues. Germline V gene sequence: CDR1 LGHNA, CDR2 YSLEER. The V gene end was trimmed by 0 bases and the J gene end by 5 bases; junction bases not matched to a gene: 5. In DNA, the CDR3 is TGCGCCAGCAGCCAAGATGGGAGGGTTGGAGATACGCAGTATTTT. Its protein product is CASSQDGRVGDTQYF.

The chain employs TRBV2 and TRBJ2-5, with D tentatively TRBD1 (6 bases). V was pared by 4 bases and J by 5 bases, with 14 bases between. The CDR3 covers 14 residues. Germline loops: CDR1 SNHLY, CDR2 FYNNEI. The DNA of the CDR3 is TGTGCCAGCAGTGTGTCTCTGAGGGGGGAGACCCAGTACTTC. As protein: CASSVSLRGETQYF. Filled out from reference TRBV2 and TRBJ2-5, the complete variable domain reads EPEVTQTPSHQVTQMGQEVILRCVPISNHLYFYWYRQILGQKVEFLVSFYNNEISEKSEIFDDQFSVERPDGSNFTLKIRSTKLEDSAMYFCASSVSLRGETQYFGPGTRLLVL.

V is TRBV6-6 and J is TRBJ2-5; D is unresolved. CDR1 is MNHNY, CDR2 SVGAGI, per germline (reference sequence). This CDR3 has 13 amino acids. V was clipped by 4 bases and J by 5 bases, with 11 bases between them. The CDR3: CASSWNQQETQYF. In DNA form, the CDR3 reads TGTGCCAGCAGTTGGAATCAACAGGAGACCCAGTACTTC.

This chain links TRBV5-6 with TRBJ2-6; D gene uncertain. There are 17 residues in the CDR3. The ends were cut back, 8 bases at V and 1 base at J, with 19 bases in the middle. CDR1 and CDR2 from the germline V gene are SGHDT and YYEEEE. CDR3 nucleotides: TGTGCCAGGAAGGTGGTGGGTCTCCGATCTGGGGCCAACGTCCTGACTTTC. It encodes CARKVVGLRSGANVLTF.

The J gene is TRBJ2-5, the V gene TRBV9; 10 bases agree with TRBD2. This CDR3 is 20 amino acids long. Losses at the gene ends were 0 bases for V and 2 bases for J; bases not matched to a gene: 16. Germline loops: CDR1 SGDLS, CDR2 YYNGEE. CDR3 in DNA: TGTGCCAGCAGCGTAGTGGGTACTAGCGGGACCTCTGGGGCACAAGAGACCCAGTACTTC. Protein: CASSVVGTSGTSGAQETQYF.

This clone came up once. The chain uses TRBV7-2 and TRBJ2-1, with D possibly TRBD2 on 6 matching bases. CDR1 SGHTA and CDR2 FQGNSA come from the germline V gene. V dropped 5 bases and J dropped 3 bases, with 11 bases sitting between them. This CDR3 has 14 residues. CDR3 sequence reads: CASSAGRLYNEQFF. DNA for the CDR3: TGTGCCAGCAGCGCGGGACGGCTCTACAATGAGCAGTTCTTC.

The chain recombines TRBV10-3 with TRBJ1-2; TRBD1 aligns across 7 bases. V dropped 4 bases and J dropped 10; count of bases not matched to a gene: 9. The CDR3 covers 13 residues. Per germline, CDR1 ENHRY and CDR2 SYGVKD. DNA of the CDR3: TGTGCCATCAGTGTAAATGCGGGACAGCACTACACCTTC. Translating gives CAISVNAGQHYTF.

The chain recombines TRBV19 with TRBJ1-5; a possible D gene is TRBD1 (5 bases). Germline V gene sequence: CDR1 LNHDA, CDR2 SQIVND (reference sequence). This CDR3 comprises 18 residues. Trimming removed 4 bases at V and 4 bases at J, with 23 bases between. DNA for the CDR3: TGTGCCAGTAGTACCGGGACCGCCGCCGTGGGGCCAAATCAGCCCCAGCATTTT. This sequence encodes CASSTGTAAVGPNQPQHF.

The chain is built from TRBV19 and TRBJ2-2; TRBD1 matches 10 bases. Germline CDR1 and CDR2: LNHDA and SQIVND (reference sequence). J was trimmed by 5 bases and V by 6 bases; bases with no gene match: 12. The CDR3 length is 17 residues. The CDR3 DNA is TGTGCCAGTAGCCCCAACCGGGACAGGGGCCTTACCGGGGAGCTGTTTTTT. It codes for CASSPNRDRGLTGELFF.

This chain connects TRBV6-6 to TRBJ1-4; no firm D call. CDR1 MNHNY and CDR2 SVGAGI come from the germline V gene (reference sequence). The V end was cut by 6 bases, the J end by 6 bases, with 8 bases between. The CDR3 covers 12 residues. The CDR3 DNA is TGTGCCAGCAGCCTTTCGGATGAAAAACTGTTTTTT. Translation: CASSLSDEKLFF.

The rearrangement joins TRBV9 to TRBJ2-7; D possibly uses TRBD1 or TRBD2 (5 bases each). This CDR3 contains 14 residues. V dropped 6 bases and J dropped 2 bases, with 15 bases sitting between them. In germline, CDR1 is SGDLS, CDR2 YYNGEE. The CDR3 DNA reads TGTGCCAGCAACGAGGGGCCCCGCGCCTACGAGCAGTACTTC. This encodes CASNEGPRAYEQYF.

The genes are TRBV14 and TRBJ2-6; D is perhaps TRBD2 (5 bases). Trimming removed 4 bases from V and 0 bases from J, with 10 bases in between. In germline, CDR1 is SGHDN, CDR2 FVKESK. The CDR3 covers 16 residues. This chain's CDR3 is CASSPRGGSGANVLTF. Written as DNA, the CDR3 is TGTGCCAGCAGCCCCCGTGGAGGCTCTGGGGCCAACGTCCTGACTTTC.

The V gene is TRBV2, the J gene TRBJ1-1, with 7 bases identical to TRBD1. From germline, CDR1 is SNHLY and CDR2 FYNNEI. The CDR3 sequence is 13 residues long. The V and J ends lost 6 bases and 4 bases, in that order; junction bases with no gene match: 5. The CDR3 DNA is TGTGCCAGCAGCTCTACAGGGGTCACTGAAGCTTTCTTT. The encoded protein is CASSSTGVTEAFF. The full variable domain, rest sourced from reference TRBV2 and TRBJ1-1, is EPEVTQTPSHQVTQMGQEVILRCVPISNHLYFYWYRQILGQKVEFLVSFYNNEISEKSEIFDDQFSVERPDGSNFTLKIRSTKLEDSAMYFCASSSTGVTEAFFGQGTRLTVV.

This sequence joins TRBV19 and TRBJ2-2; 7 positions agree with TRBD1. The CDR3 consists of 14 residues. With V trimmed by 6 bases and J by 7 bases, 8 bases remained unmatched. The V gene's germline CDR1 is LNHDA and CDR2 SQIVND (reference sequence). The DNA for the CDR3 is TGTGCCAGTAGCCAGGGGGTTTGGGACGGGGAGCTGTTTTTT. Translating it yields CASSQGVWDGELFF.

The chain carries TRBV5-4 and TRBJ2-6; D unresolved. CDR3 size: 14 residues. The V and J ends lost 4 bases and 1 base respectively, with 6 bases between them. In germline, CDR1 is SGHNT, CDR2 YYREEE (reference sequence). The CDR3 region is CASSTESGANVLTF. CDR3 in DNA: TGTGCCAGCAGCACAGAGTCTGGGGCCAACGTCCTGACTTTC.

V is TRBV10-3 and J is TRBJ2-7; a possible D gene is TRBD2 (6 bases). Germline lookup yields CDR1 ENHRY and CDR2 SYGVKD. The V end lost 4 bases, the J end lost 6 bases, and 16 bases lay between the germline ends. This CDR3 comprises 14 residues. The CDR3, as DNA: TGTGCCATCAGTGGTCAGGCGGCGGGGAGCGAGCAGTACTTC. It encodes CAISGQAAGSEQYF.

V usage is TRBV7-2 and J usage is TRBJ2-7; D gene ambiguous. Germline assignment: CDR1 SGHTA and CDR2 FQGNSA. The V and J ends lost 5 bases and 4 bases respectively, with 12 bases between them. The CDR3 is made up of 13 amino acids. The CDR3 sequence: CASSLPRLYEQYF. CDR3 nucleotides: TGTGCCAGCAGCCTTCCAAGGCTGTACGAGCAGTACTTC. Drawing the rest from reference TRBV7-2 and TRBJ2-7, the complete variable domain is GAGVSQSPSNKVTEKGKDVELRCDPISGHTALYWYRQSLGQGLEFLIYFQGNSAPDKSGLPSDRFSAERTGGSVSTLTIQRTQQEDSAVYLCASSLPRLYEQYFGPGTRLTVT.

The V gene is TRBV5-4, the J gene TRBJ2-7, with D uncertain. The CDR3 is made up of 13 amino acids. Germline CDR1 SGHNT, CDR2 YYREEE (reference sequence). The V end lost 2 bases, the J end lost 2 bases, and 8 bases lay between the germline ends. The CDR3 nucleotides are TGTGCCAGCAGCTTAGGACCCCCCTACGAGCAGTACTTC. Translated: CASSLGPPYEQYF. Variable domain in full (rest from reference TRBV5-4 and TRBJ2-7): ETGVTQSPTHLIKTRGQQVTLRCSSQSGHNTVSWYQQALGQGPQFIFQYYREEENGRGNFPPRFSGLQFPNYSSELNVNALELDDSALYLCASSLGPPYEQYFGPGTRLTVT.

This clone has a handful of counts. J is TRBJ2-7 and V is TRBV5-1; D gene ambiguous. This CDR3 is built from 14 residues. V was shortened by 0 bases and J by 1 base, with 8 bases between the two germline ends. Germline CDR1 and CDR2: SGHRS and YFSETQ. CDR3 amino acids: CASSLAPESYEQYF. CDR3 sequence (DNA): TGCGCCAGCAGCTTGGCCCCGGAATCCTACGAGCAGTACTTC. The full variable domain, rest sourced from reference TRBV5-1 and TRBJ2-7, is KAGVTQTPRYLIKTRGQQVTLSCSPISGHRSVSWYQQTPGQGLQFLFEYFSETQRNKGNFPGRFSGRQFSNSRSEMNVSTLELGDSALYLCASSLAPESYEQYFGPGTRLTVT.

The rearrangement uses TRBV5-1 and TRBJ2-3; the D call may be TRBD1 or TRBD2 (6 bases each). The germline gives CDR1 SGHRS, CDR2 YFSETQ. Trimming took off 0 bases at V and 4 bases at J, with 9 bases between the two ends. The CDR3 spans 14 residues. CDR3 region: CASSLVGGADTQYF. The DNA for the CDR3 is TGCGCCAGCAGCTTGGTGGGGGGCGCAGATACGCAGTATTTT.